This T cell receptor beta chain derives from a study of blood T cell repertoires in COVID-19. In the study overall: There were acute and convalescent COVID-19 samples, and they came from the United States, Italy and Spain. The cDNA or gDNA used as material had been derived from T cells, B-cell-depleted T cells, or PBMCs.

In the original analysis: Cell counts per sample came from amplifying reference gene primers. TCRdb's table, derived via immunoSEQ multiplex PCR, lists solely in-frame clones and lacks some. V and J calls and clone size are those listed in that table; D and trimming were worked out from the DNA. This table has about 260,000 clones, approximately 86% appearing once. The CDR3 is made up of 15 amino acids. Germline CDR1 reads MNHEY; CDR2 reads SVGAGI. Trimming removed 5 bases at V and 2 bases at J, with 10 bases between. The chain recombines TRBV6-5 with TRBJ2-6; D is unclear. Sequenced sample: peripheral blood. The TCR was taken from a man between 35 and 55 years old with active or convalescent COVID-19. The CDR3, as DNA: TGTGCCAGCAGTCCCCTCTTAGCTGGGGCCAACGTCCTGACTTTC. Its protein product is CASSPLLAGANVLTF.